These 5 T cell receptor beta chains were sequenced from one sample in a study of blood T cell repertoires in COVID-19. This table comes from immunoSEQ multiplex PCR, and its TCRdb copy is limited to in-frame clones, with some not included. The sample lists approximately 330,000 clones; approximately 86% were seen once. Sequenced material: PBMCs or T cells enriched from blood (not recorded which). The receptors shown here come from a woman in her 40s with acute COVID-19.

This chain joins TRBV4-3 and TRBJ2-5; 8 bases are shared with TRBD2. Germline V CDR1 and CDR2: LGHNA, YSLEER. Losses at the gene ends were 4 bases for V and 4 bases for J; bases not matched to a gene: 5. The CDR3 is made up of 14 amino acids. The CDR3 nucleotides are TGCGCCAGCAGCCGCGGGGCGGGAGGAGAGACCCAGTACTTC. Protein sequence: CASSRGAGGETQYF.

The V and J genes are TRBV15 and TRBJ2-4; TRBD2 matches 10 bases. V lost 5 bases and J lost 8; bases outside the gene matches: 6. The V gene's germline CDR1 is LNHNV and CDR2 YYDKDF (reference sequence). This CDR3 comprises 14 residues. CDR3: CATSGASGRDIQYF. DNA for the CDR3: TGTGCCACCAGCGGAGCAAGCGGGAGGGACATTCAGTACTTC.

The J gene is TRBJ1-3, the V gene TRBV28; D might be TRBD1 (6 bases). V was clipped by 3 bases and J by 1 base, with 10 bases between them. Germline values: CDR1 MDHEN, CDR2 SYDVKM. The CDR3 has 15 residues. The CDR3 spells CASSLLTGSGNTIYF. The CDR3 DNA follows: TGTGCCAGCAGTTTGTTGACAGGTTCTGGAAACACCATATATTTT.

A remark on this clone: One end of the junction is discordant with germline, which a read error may explain. The chain recombines TRBV9 with TRBJ2-5, with 9 positions matching TRBD1. From germline, CDR1 is SGDLS and CDR2 YYNGEE. The CDR3 contains 15 residues. CDR3 residues: CASSANPTGTGKPHF. As DNA, the CDR3 is TGTGCCAGCAGCGCAAACCCGACTGGGACAGGGAAGCCGCACTTC.

The chain combines TRBV18 with TRBJ2-7; the match to TRBD1 covers 9 bases. The CDR3 sequence is 15 residues long. Trimming took 2 bases from V and 3 from J; bases not matched to a gene: 5. Per the germline V gene, CDR1 is KGHSH and CDR2 is LQKENI. The DNA for the CDR3 is TGTGCCAGCTCACCAGGAGGGACAGGGAACTACGAGCAGTACTTC. It codes for CASSPGGTGNYEQYF.